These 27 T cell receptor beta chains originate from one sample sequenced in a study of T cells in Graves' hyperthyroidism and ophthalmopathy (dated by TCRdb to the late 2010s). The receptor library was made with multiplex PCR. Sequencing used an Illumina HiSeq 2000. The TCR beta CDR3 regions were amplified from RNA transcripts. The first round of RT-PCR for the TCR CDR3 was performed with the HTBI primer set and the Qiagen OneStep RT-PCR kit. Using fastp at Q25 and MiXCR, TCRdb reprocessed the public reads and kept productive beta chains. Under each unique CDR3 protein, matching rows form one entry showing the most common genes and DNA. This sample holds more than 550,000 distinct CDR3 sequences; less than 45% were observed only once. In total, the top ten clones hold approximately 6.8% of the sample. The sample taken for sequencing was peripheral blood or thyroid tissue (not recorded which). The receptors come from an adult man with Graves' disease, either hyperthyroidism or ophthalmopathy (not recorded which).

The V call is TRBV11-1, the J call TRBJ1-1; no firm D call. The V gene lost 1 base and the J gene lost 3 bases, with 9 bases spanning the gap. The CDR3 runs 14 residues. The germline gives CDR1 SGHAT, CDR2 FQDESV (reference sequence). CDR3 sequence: CASSLVQSDTEAFF. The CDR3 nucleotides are TGTGCCAGCAGCTTAGTTCAGAGTGACACTGAAGCTTTCTTT.

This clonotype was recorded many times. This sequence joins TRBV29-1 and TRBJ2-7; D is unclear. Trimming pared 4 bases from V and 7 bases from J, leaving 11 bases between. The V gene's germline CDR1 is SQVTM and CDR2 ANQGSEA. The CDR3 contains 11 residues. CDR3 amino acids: CSVGEVNEQYF. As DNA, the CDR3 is TGCAGCGTTGGAGAGGTAAATGAGCAGTACTTC.

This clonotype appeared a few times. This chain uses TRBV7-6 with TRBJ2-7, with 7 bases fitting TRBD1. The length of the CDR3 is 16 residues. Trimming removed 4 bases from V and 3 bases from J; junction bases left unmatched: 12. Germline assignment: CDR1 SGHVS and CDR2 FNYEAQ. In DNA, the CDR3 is TGTGCCAGCAGCTCTCCCCTTGACAGGGTCGGCTACGAGCAGTACTTC. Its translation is CASSSPLDRVGYEQYF.

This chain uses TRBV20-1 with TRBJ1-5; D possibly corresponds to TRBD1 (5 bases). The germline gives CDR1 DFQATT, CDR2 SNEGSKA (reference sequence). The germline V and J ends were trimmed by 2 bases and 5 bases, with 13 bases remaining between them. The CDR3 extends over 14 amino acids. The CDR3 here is CSARSPVGHQPQHF. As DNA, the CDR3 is TGCAGTGCTAGATCCCCCGTGGGACATCAGCCCCAGCATTTT.

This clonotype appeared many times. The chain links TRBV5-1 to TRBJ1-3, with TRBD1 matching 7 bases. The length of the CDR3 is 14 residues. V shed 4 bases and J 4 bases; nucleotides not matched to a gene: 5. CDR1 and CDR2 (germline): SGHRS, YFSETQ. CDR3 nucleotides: TGCGCCAGCAGCGGGGGACAGACAGGAAACACCATATATTTT. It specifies CASSGGQTGNTIYF.

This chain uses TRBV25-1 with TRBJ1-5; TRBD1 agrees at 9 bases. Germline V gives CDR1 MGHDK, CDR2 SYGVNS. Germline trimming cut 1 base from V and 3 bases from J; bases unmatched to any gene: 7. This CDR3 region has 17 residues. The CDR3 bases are TGTGCCAGCAGTGAATCTGGGACAGGGTATGACAATCAGCCCCAGCATTTT. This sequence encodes CASSESGTGYDNQPQHF.

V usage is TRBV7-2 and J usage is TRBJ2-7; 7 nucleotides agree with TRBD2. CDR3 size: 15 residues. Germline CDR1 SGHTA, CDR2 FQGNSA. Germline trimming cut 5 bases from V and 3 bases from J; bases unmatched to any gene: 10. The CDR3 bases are TGTGCCAGCAGCCCGCTTTGGGGCGGGGGCTACGAGCAGTACTTC. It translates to CASSPLWGGGYEQYF.

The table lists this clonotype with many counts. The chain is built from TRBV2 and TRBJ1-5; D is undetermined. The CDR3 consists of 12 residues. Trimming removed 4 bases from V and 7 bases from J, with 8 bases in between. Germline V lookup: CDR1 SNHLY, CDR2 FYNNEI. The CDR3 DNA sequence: TGTGCCAGCAGTGTAGACCACCAGCCCCAGCATTTT. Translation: CASSVDHQPQHF.

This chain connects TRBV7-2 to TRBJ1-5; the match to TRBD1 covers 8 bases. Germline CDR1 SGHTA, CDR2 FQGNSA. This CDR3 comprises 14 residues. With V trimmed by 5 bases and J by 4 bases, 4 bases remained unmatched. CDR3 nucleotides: TGTGCCAGCAGCACGACAGGGGAGAATCAGCCCCAGCATTTT. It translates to CASSTTGENQPQHF.

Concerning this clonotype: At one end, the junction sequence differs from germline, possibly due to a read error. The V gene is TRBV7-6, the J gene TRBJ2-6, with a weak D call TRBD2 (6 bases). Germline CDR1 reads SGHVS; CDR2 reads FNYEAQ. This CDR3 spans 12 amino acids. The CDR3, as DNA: TGTGCCAGCAGCTTGACGGTGGGGACTGAAGCTTTC. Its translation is CASSLTVGTEAF.

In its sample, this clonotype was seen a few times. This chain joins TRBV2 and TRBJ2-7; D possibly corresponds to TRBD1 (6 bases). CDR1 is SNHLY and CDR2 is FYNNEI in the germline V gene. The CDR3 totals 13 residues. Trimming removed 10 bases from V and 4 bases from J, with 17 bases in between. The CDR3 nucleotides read TGTGCCACCCGACGCCAGGGGCAGTACGAGCAGTACTTC. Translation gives CATRRQGQYEQYF. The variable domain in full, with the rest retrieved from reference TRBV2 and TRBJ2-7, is EPEVTQTPSHQVTQMGQEVILRCVPISNHLYFYWYRQILGQKVEFLVSFYNNEISEKSEIFDDQFSVERPDGSNFTLKIRSTKLEDSAMYFCATRRQGQYEQYFGPGTRLTVT.

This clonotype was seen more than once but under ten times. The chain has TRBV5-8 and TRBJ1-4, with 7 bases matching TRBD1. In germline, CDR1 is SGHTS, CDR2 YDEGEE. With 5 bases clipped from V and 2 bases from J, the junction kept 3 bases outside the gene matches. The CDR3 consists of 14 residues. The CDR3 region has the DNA TGTGCCAGCAGTAAGGACAGGACTAATGAAAAACTGTTTTTT. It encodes CASSKDRTNEKLFF. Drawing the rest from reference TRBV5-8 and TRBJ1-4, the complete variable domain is EAGVTQSPTHLIKTRGQQATLRCSPISGHTSVYWYQQALGLGLQFLLWYDEGEERNRGNFPPRFSGRQFPNYSSELNVNALELEDSALYLCASSKDRTNEKLFFGSGTQLSVL.

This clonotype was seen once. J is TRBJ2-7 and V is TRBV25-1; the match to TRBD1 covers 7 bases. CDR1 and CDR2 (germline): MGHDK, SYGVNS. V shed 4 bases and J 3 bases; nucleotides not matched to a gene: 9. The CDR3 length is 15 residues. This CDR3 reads CASSALTDRVYEQYF. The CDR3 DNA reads TGTGCCAGCAGTGCCTTGACCGACAGGGTCTACGAGCAGTACTTC.

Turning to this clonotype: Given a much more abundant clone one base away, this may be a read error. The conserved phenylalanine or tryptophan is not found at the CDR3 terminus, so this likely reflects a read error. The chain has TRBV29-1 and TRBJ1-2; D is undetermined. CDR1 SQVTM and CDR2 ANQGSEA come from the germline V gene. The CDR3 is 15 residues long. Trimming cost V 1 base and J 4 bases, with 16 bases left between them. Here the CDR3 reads CSVEGSGVFGYGYTL. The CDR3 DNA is TGCAGCGTTGAAGGCAGTGGGGTCTTCGGCTATGGCTACACCCTC.

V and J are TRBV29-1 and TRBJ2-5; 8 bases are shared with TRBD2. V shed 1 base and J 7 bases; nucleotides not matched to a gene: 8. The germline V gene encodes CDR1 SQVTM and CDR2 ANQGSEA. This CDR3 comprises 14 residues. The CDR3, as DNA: TGCAGCGTTGAAGTTAGCGGGGCCAGGGGGACCCAGTACTTC. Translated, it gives CSVEVSGARGTQYF.

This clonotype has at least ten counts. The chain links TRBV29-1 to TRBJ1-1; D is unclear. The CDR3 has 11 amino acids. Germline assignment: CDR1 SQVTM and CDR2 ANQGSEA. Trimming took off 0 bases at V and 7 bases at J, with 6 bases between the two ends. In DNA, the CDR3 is TGCAGCGTTGAAGATGACGGTGAAGCTTTCTTT. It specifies CSVEDDGEAFF.

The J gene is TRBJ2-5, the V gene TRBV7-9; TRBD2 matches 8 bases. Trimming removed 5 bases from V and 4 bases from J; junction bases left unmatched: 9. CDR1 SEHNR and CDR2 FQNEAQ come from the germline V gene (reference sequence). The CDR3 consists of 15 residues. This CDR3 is CASSAGLGLRETQYF. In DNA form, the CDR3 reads TGTGCCAGCAGCGCGGGACTAGGGTTGAGAGAGACCCAGTACTTC.

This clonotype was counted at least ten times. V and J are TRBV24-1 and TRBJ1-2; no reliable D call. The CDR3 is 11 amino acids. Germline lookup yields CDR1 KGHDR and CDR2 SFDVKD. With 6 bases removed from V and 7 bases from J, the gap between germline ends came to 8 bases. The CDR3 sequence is CATSKGFGYTF. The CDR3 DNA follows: TGTGCCACCAGTAAGGGTTTTGGCTACACCTTC.

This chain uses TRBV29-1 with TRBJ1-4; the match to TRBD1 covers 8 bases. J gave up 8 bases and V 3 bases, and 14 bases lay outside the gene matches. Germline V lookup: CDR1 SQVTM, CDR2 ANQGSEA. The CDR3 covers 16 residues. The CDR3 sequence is CSVEATGVGGDEKLFF. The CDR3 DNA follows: TGCAGCGTTGAGGCGACAGGGGTTGGCGGGGACGAAAAACTGTTTTTT.

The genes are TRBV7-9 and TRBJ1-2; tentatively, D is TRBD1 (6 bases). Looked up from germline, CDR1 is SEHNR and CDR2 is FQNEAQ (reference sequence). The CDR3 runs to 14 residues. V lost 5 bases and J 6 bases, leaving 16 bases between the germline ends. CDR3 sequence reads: CASSQETGYHGYTF. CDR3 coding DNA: TGTGCCAGCAGCCAAGAAACAGGGTACCATGGCTACACCTTC.

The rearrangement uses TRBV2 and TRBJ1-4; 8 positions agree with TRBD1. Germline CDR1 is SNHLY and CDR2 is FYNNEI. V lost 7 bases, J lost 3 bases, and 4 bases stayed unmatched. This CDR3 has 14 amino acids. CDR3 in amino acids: CASNQGAANEKLFF. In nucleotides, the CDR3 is TGTGCCAGCAACCAGGGGGCAGCTAATGAAAAACTGTTTTTT.

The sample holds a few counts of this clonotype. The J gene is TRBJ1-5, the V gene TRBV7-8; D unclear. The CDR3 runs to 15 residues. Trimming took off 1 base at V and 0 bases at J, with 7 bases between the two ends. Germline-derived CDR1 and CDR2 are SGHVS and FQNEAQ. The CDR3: CASSLEQNSNQPQHF. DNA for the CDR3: TGTGCCAGCAGCTTAGAACAGAATAGCAATCAGCCCCAGCATTTT.

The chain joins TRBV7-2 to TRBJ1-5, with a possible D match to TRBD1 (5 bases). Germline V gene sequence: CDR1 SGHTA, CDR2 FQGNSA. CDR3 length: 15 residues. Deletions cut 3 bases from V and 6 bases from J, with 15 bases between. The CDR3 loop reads CASSFIGGDSQPQHF. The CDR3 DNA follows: TGTGCCAGCAGCTTCATAGGAGGGGATAGTCAGCCCCAGCATTTT.

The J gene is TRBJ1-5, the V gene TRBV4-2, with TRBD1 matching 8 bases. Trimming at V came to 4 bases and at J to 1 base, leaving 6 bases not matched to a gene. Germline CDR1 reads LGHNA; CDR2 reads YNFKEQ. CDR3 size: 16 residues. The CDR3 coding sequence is TGTGCCAGCAGCCTCTCAGGGGGCTCAAGCAATCAGCCCCAGCATTTT. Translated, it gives CASSLSGGSSNQPQHF.

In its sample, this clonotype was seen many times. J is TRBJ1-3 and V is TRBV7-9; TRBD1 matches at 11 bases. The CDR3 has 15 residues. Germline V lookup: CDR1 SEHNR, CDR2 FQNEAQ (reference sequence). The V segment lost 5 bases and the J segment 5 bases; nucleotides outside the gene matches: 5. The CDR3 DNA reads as TGTGCCAGCAGCGCTGGACAGGGGGCGCGAAACACCATATATTTT. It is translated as CASSAGQGARNTIYF.

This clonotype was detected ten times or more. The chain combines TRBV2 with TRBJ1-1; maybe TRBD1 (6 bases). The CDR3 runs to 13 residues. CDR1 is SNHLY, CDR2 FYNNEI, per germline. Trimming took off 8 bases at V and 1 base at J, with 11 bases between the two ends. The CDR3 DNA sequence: TGTGCCAGCCCGAGGGGGGCGAACACTGAAGCTTTCTTT. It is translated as CASPRGANTEAFF.

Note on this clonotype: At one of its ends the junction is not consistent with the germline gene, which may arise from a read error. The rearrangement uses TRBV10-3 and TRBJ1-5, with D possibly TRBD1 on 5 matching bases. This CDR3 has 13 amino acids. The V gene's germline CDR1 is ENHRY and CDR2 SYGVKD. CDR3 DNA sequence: TGTGCCACCAGGCGGATGGACAATCAGCTCCAGCATTTT. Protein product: CATRRMDNQLQHF.